This T cell receptor beta chain originates from a study of shared T cell receptors in the human thymus. Some clones are missing from TCRdb's copy, which holds only in-frame ones; the method was immunoSEQ multiplex PCR. Here the sample spans hundreds of thousands of clones, more than 70% being singletons. The same sample was also studied in work on human thymus T cells. That study reports: Donor material was obtained from healthy Finnish infants undergoing corrective surgery for congenital heart defects. Resections removed during corrective heart surgery provided the thymus tissue used. The authors found apparently biased V and J gene usage in thymic and blood repertoires. Among unrelated individuals, related research reported thymic repertoires that overlapped highly.

The clonotype was recovered from a boy under three years old with a congenital heart defect. Sequenced material: thymocytes.

CDR3 sequence reads: CASSWASGSNEQFF. Written as DNA, the CDR3 is TGTGCCAGCAGTTGGGCTAGCGGGAGCAATGAGCAGTTCTTC. The chain joins TRBV27 to TRBJ2-1, with 10 bases aligning to TRBD2. The CDR3 has 14 amino acids. Per the germline V gene, CDR1 is MNHEY and CDR2 is SMNVEV (reference sequence). J gave up 6 bases and V 4 bases, and 3 bases lay outside the gene matches.